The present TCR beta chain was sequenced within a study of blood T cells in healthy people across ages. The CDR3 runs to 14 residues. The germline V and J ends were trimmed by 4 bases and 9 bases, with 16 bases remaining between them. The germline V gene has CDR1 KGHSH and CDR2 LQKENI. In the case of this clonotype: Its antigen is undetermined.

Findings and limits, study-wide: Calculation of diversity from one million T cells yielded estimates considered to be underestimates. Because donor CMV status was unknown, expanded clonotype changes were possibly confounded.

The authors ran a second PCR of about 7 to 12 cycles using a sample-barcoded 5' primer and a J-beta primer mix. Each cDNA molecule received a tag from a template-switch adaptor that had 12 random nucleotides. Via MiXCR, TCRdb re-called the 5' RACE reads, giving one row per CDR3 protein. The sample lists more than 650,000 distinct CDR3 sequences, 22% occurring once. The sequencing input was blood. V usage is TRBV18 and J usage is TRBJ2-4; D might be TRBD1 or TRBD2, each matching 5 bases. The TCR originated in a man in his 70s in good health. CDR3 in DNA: TGTGCCAGCTCACACCGGGACCTTCCTCCCATTCAGTACTTC. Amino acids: CASSHRDLPPIQYF.